This paragraph covers one T cell receptor (beta chain) sequence. Its antigen is unknown. Data came from immunoSEQ multiplex PCR; TCRdb stores just in-frame clones and leaves some out. Here the sample spans about 130,000 clones, about 90% being singletons. V lost 5 bases, J lost 2 bases, and 6 bases stayed unmatched. The CDR3 is 15 residues long. Per germline, CDR1 MDHEN and CDR2 SYDVKM. The data were obtained in a study of cytomegalovirus exposure and HLA in healthy donors. The study, taken as a whole, reports: It was approximately 170 TCR beta chains that were listed as cytomegalovirus-associated.

The donors were in the roughly 130-subject validation cohort, distinct from the roughly 600-subject first cohort. This chain uses TRBV28 with TRBJ1-5; 7 nucleotides line up with TRBD1. The clonotype was recovered from a man aged 25 to 40 in good health and CMV-seronegative. Material: PBMCs. CDR3 loop: CASSETGMGNQPQHF. The CDR3 DNA reads as TGTGCCAGCAGTGAGACAGGGATGGGCAATCAGCCCCAGCATTTT.